This entry is about one TCR beta chain. What it binds is not known. A junction end diverges from the germline sequence, so it may reflect a read error. Total RNA amounting to around 530 ng was the source from which TCR beta cDNA was made with a constant-region primer. Slightly modified ARM-PCR served as the procedure for the TCR beta libraries. These libraries came from three rounds of nested multiplex PCR. The first two PCR rounds used TRBV1-TRBV30 forward primers with a C-beta reverse primer, approximately 11 cycles each. TCRdb re-called the multiplex PCR reads with MiXCR, one entry per CDR3 protein. This sample yields about 120,000 distinct CDR3 sequences, of which around 70% are seen a single time; more than 8% belongs to the top ten. Joint extraction of RNA and DNA used roughly 20-33 mg of bulk tissue that was unsorted. This sample is part of a study of tumor-infiltrating lymphocytes in primary liver carcinoma. Looking at the study overall: Measuring about 4 to 10 cm across, the tumors were staged as T1-T3 N0M0. There were roughly 3.5 to 7.5 million productive TCRbeta reads per sample, a yield similar across tissue types.

This CDR3 region has 18 residues. The study, taken as a whole, reports: It was in tumors, not blood, that the top-250-clone fraction was significantly higher (p = 0.039). Tumor-adjacent and tumor-blood pairs showed less overlap than tumor region pairs.

Sequencing input: tumor-adjacent normal liver tissue. The V call is TRBV12-3 or TRBV12-4, the J call TRBJ2-1; 12 nucleotides align to TRBD2. The sequence derives from an older woman with primary liver carcinoma and hepatitis B virus infection. Here the CDR3 DNA reads TGTGCCACCAGTCCCGGACTAGCGGGGTCGAGCTCCTACAATGAGCAGTTCTTC. Its protein is CATSPGLAGSSSYNEQFF.